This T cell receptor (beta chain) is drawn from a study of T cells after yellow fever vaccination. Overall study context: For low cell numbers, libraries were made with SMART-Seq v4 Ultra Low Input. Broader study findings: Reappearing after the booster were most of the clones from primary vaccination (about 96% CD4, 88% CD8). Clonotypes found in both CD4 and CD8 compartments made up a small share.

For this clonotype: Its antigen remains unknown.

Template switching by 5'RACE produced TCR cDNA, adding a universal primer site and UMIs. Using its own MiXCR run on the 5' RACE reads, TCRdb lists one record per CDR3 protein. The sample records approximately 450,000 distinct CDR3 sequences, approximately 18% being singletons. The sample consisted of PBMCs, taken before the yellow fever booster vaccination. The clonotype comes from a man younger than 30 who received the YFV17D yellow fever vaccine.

CDR3 protein: CASTGQNTDTQYF. Written as DNA, the CDR3 is TGTGCCAGCACCGGACAGAACACAGATACGCAGTATTTT. The chain is built from TRBV6-1 and TRBJ2-3, with D possibly being TRBD1 (6 bases). Looked up from germline, CDR1 is MNHNS and CDR2 is SASEGT. The CDR3 has 13 residues. V was cut by 7 bases and J by 2 bases, with 10 bases left in between.